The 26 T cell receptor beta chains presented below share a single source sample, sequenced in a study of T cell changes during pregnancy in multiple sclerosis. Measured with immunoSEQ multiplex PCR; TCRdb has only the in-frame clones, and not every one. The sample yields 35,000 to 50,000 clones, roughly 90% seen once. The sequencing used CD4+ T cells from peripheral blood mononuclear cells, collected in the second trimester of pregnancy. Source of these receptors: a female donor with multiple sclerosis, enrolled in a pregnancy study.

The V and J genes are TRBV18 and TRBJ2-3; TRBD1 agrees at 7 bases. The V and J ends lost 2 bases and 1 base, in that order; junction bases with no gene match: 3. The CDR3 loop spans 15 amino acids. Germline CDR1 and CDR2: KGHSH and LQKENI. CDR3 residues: CASSPKGGGTDTQYF. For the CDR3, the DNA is TGTGCCAGCTCACCAAAAGGGGGCGGCACAGATACGCAGTATTTT.

CDR3 amino acids: CASSPGSGGPYNEQFF. The CDR3 DNA is TGTGCCAGCAGCCCGGGGAGCGGGGGGCCCTACAATGAGCAGTTCTTC. The chain couples TRBV9 to TRBJ2-1, with 9 bases lining up with TRBD2. Germline CDR1 and CDR2: SGDLS and YYNGEE. The CDR3 has 16 amino acids. V lost 4 bases to trimming and J lost 2 bases; unmatched junction nucleotides: 7.

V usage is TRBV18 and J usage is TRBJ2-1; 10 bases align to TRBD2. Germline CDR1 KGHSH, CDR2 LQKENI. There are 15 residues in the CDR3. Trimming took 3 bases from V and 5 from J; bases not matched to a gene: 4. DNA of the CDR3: TGTGCCAGCTCACCGGCTAGCGGGGGTCACAATGAGCAGTTCTTC. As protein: CASSPASGGHNEQFF.

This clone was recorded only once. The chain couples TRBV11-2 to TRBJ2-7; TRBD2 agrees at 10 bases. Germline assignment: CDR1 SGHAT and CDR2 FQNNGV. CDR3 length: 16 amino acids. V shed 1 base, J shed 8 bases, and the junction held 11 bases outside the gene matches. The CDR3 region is CASSLGLLAGSNKQYF. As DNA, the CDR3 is TGTGCCAGCAGCTTAGGACTACTAGCGGGATCAAACAAGCAGTACTTC.

In nucleotides, the CDR3 is TGTGCCACCAGGTCAGGCCAAAGCACAGATACGCAGTATTTT. Translated: CATRSGQSTDTQYF. The chain uses TRBV15 and TRBJ2-3; D remains unclear. V lost 6 bases, J lost 0 bases, and 10 bases lay in between. The CDR3 has 14 amino acids. The V gene's germline CDR1 is LNHNV and CDR2 YYDKDF (reference sequence).

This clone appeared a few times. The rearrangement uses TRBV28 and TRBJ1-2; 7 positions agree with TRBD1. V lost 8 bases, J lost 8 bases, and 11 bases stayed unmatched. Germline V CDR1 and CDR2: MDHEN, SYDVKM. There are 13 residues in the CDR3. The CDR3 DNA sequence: TGTGCCAGCTTAAAGCCGGGACAGCGGGGCTACACCTTC. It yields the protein CASLKPGQRGYTF.

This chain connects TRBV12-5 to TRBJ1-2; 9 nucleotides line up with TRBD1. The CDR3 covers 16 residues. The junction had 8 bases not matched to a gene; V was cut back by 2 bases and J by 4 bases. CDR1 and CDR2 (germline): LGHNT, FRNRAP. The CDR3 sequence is CASGLTGTGFGYGYTF. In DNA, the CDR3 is TGTGCTAGTGGTTTGACCGGGACAGGGTTTGGCTATGGCTACACCTTC. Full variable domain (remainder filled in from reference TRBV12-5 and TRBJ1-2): DARVTQTPRHKVTEMGQEVTMRCQPILGHNTVFWYRQTMMQGLELLAYFRNRAPLDDSGMPKDRFSAEMPDATLATLKIQPSEPRDSAVYFCASGLTGTGFGYGYTFGSGTRLTVV.

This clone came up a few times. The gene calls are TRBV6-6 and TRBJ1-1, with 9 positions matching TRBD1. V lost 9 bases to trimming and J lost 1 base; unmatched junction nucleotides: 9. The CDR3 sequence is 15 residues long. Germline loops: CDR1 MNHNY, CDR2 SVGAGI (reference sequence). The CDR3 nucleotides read TGTGCCAGTCGAACGACAGGGGGAACGAACACTGAAGCTTTCTTT. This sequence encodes CASRTTGGTNTEAFF.

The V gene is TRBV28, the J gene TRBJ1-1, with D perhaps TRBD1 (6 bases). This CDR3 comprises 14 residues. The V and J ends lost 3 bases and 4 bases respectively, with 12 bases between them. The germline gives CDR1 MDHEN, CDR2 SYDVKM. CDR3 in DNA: TGTGCCAGCAGTTTGAGGGGGGGGGCCACTGAAGCTTTCTTT. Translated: CASSLRGGATEAFF.

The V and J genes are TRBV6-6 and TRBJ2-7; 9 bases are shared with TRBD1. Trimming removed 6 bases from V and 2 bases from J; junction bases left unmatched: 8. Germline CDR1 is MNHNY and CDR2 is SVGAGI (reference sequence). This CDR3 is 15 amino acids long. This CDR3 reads CASRRTGDGPYEQYF. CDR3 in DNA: TGTGCCAGCAGGAGGACAGGGGACGGTCCCTACGAGCAGTACTTC.

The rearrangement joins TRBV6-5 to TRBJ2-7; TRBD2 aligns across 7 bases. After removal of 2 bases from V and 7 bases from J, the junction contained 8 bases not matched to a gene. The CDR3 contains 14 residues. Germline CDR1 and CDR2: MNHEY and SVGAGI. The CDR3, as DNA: TGTGCCAGCAGTTACGGGACCGAAGCGGGGGAGCAGTACTTC. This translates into CASSYGTEAGEQYF.

The CDR3 DNA reads TGTGCCAGCAGGCTAGCGATTTCCTACAATGAGCAGTTCTTC. Its translation is CASRLAISYNEQFF. The chain carries TRBV6-1 and TRBJ2-1; possibly TRBD2 for D (6 bases). V gave up 6 bases and J gave up 1 base, with 10 bases separating them. CDR1 MNHNS and CDR2 SASEGT come from the germline V gene. The CDR3 sequence is 14 residues long.

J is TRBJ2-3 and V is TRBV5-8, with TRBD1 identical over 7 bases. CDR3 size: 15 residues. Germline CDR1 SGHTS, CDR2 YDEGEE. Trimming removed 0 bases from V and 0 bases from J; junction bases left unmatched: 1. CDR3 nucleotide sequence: TGTGCCAGCAGCTTGGGACAGGGCAGCACAGATACGCAGTATTTT. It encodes CASSLGQGSTDTQYF.

Here the CDR3 DNA reads TGTGCCAGCGCCGAGGCAAACACCATATATTTT. Amino acid sequence: CASAEANTIYF. The chain is built from TRBV28 and TRBJ1-3; D not resolved. This CDR3 spans 11 amino acids. CDR1 MDHEN and CDR2 SYDVKM come from the germline V gene. V lost 8 bases, J lost 6 bases, and 8 bases lay in between.

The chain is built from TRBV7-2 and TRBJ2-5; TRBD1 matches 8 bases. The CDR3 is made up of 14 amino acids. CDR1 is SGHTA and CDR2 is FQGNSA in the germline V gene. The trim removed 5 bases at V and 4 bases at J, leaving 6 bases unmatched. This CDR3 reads CASSMTGDRETQYF. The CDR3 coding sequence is TGTGCCAGCAGCATGACAGGGGATAGAGAGACCCAGTACTTC.

The CDR3 DNA sequence: TGCAGTGAAAAGACTGTAGAGACCCAGTACTTC. Its translation is CSEKTVETQYF. The chain couples TRBV20-1 to TRBJ2-5; the D is unclear. Looked up from germline, CDR1 is DFQATT and CDR2 is SNEGSKA (reference sequence). Deletions cut 7 bases from V and 4 bases from J, with 10 bases between. This CDR3 region has 11 residues.

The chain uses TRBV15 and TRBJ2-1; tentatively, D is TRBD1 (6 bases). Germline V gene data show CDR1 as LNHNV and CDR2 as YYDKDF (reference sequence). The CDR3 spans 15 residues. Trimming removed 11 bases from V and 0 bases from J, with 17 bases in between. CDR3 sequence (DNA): TGTGCCGATTGGGGGCAGACCAGCTCCTACAATGAGCAGTTCTTC. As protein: CADWGQTSSYNEQFF.

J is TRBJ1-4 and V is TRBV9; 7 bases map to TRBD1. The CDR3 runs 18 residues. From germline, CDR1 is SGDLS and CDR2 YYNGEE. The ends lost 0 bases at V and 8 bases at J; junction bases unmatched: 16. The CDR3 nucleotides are TGTGCCAGCAGCGTAGACGAGGGACAGCCTCCTGGGGACGAAAAACTGTTTTTT. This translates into CASSVDEGQPPGDEKLFF. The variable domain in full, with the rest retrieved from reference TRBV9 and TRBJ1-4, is DSGVTQTPKHLITATGQRVTLRCSPRSGDLSVYWYQQSLDQGLQFLIQYYNGEERAKGNILERFSAQQFPDLHSELNLSSLELGDSALYFCASSVDEGQPPGDEKLFFGSGTQLSVL.

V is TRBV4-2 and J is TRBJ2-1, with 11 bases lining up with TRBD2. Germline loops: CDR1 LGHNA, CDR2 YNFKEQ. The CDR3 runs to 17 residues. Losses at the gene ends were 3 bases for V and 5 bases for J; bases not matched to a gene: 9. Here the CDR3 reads CASSHGPGLAGHNEQFF. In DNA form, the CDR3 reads TGTGCCAGCAGCCATGGGCCCGGACTAGCGGGCCACAATGAGCAGTTCTTC.

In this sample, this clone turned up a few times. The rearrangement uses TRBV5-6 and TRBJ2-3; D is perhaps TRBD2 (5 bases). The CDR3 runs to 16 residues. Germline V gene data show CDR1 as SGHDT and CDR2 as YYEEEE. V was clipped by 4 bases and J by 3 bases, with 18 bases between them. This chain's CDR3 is CASSHLFRGPTDTQYF. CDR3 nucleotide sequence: TGTGCCAGCAGCCACCTTTTTCGCGGGCCTACAGATACGCAGTATTTT.

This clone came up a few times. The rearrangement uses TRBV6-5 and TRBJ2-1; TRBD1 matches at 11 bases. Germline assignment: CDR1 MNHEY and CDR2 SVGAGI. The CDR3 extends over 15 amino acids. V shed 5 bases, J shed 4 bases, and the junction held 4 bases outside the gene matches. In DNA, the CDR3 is TGTGCCAGCAGTAAGGACAGGGGGCATTACAATGAGCAGTTCTTC. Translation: CASSKDRGHYNEQFF.

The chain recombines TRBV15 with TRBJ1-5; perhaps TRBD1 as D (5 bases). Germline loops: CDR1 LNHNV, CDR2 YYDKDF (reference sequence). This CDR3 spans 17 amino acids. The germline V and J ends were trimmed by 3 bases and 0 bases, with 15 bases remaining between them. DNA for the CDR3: TGTGCCACCAGCAGCCGACCGAACAGGTTTAGCAATCAGCCCCAGCATTTT. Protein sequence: CATSSRPNRFSNQPQHF.

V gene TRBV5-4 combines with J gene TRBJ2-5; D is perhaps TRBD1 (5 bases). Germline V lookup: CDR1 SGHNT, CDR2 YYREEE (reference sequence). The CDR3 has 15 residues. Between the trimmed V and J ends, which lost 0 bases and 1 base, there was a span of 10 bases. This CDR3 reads CASSLVGRVQETQYF. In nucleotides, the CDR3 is TGTGCCAGCAGCTTGGTGGGCAGGGTCCAAGAGACCCAGTACTTC. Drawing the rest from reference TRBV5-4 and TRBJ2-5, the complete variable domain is ETGVTQSPTHLIKTRGQQVTLRCSSQSGHNTVSWYQQALGQGPQFIFQYYREEENGRGNFPPRFSGLQFPNYSSELNVNALELDDSALYLCASSLVGRVQETQYFGPGTRLLVL.

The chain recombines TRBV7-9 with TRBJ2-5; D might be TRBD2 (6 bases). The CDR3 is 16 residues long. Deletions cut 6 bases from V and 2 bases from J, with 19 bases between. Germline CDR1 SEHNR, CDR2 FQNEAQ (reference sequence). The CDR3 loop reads CASRKTGASEQETQYF. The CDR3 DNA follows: TGTGCCAGCAGAAAAACTGGGGCTAGCGAGCAAGAGACCCAGTACTTC. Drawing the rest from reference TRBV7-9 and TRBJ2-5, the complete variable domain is DTGVSQNPRHKITKRGQNVTFRCDPISEHNRLYWYRQTLGQGPEFLTYFQNEAQLEKSRLLSDRFSAERPKGSFSTLEIQRTEQGDSAMYLCASRKTGASEQETQYFGPGTRLLVL.

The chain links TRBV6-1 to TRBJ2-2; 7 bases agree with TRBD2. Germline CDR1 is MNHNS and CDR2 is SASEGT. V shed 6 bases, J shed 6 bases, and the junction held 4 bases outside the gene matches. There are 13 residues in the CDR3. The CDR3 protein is CASSRGGAGELFF. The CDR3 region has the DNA TGTGCCAGCAGCCGTGGGGGGGCCGGGGAGCTGTTTTTT.

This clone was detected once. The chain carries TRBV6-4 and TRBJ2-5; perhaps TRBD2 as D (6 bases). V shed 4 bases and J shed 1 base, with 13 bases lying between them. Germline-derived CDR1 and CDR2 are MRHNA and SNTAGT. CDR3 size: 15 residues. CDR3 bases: TGTGCCAGCAGTGTTGATAGCGGCCCCCAAGAGACCCAGTACTTC. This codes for CASSVDSGPQETQYF.